This T cell receptor beta chain appears in the sequencing data of a study of siplizumab effects on memory and regulatory T cells. Repertoires were generated with immunoSEQ multiplex PCR, while TCRdb's copy carries only in-frame clones and drops some. This sample has about 55,000 clones, with less than 98% found just once. The germline gives CDR1 LNHDA, CDR2 SQIVND (reference sequence). This CDR3 spans 13 amino acids. The junction had 0 bases not matched to a gene; V was cut back by 1 base and J by 4 bases. The TCR sequence derives from a human donor in good health. Sequenced sample: naive CD4+ T cells sorted from blood. The V gene is TRBV19, the J gene TRBJ2-5, with 7 nucleotides matching TRBD2. CDR3 sequence: CASSIGGGETQYF. The CDR3 DNA reads as TGTGCCAGTAGTATAGGGGGGGGAGAGACCCAGTACTTC.